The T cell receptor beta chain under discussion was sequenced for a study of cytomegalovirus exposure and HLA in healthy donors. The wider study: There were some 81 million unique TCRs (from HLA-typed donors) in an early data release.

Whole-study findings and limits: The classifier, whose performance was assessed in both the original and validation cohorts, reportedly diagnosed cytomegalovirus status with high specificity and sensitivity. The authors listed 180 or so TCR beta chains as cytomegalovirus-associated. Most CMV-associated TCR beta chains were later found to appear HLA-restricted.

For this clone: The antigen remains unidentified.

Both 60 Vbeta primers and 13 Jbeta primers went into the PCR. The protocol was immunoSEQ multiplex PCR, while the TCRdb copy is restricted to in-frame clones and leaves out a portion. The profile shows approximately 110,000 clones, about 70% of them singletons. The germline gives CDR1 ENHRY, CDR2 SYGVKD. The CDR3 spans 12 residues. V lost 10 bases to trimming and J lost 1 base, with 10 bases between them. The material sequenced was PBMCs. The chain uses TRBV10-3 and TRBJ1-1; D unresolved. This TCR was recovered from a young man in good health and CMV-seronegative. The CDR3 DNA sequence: TGTGCCACCGGAGGGCAGAACACTGAAGCTTTCTTT. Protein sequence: CATGGQNTEAFF.